This TCR beta chain is drawn from a study of blood T cell repertoires in COVID-19. The protocol was immunoSEQ multiplex PCR, while the TCRdb copy is restricted to in-frame clones and leaves out a portion. This sample carries hundreds of thousands of clones, 75% to 90% of them seen once, and the ten largest clones take around 1%. The J segment lost 0 bases and the V segment lost 5 bases, leaving 11 bases of the junction unmatched. CDR3 length: 18 amino acids. Per the germline V gene, CDR1 is MNHNY and CDR2 is SVGAGI (reference sequence). The receptor's source is a man aged 18 to 35 who had recovered from COVID-19. The chain couples TRBV6-6 to TRBJ2-1, with TRBD1 matching 9 bases. Sequenced input: PBMCs or T cells enriched from blood (not recorded which). The chain's CDR3 is CASSPLAGQGSSYNEQFF. DNA of the CDR3: TGTGCCAGCAGTCCTCTAGCTGGACAGGGGAGCTCCTACAATGAGCAGTTCTTC.